Below are 4 T cell receptor beta chains sequenced from a single sample in a study of cytotoxic CD8 clonotypes in ibrutinib-treated CLL (dated by TCRdb to the early 2020s). Library construction relied on the immunoSEQ multiplex PCR assay. TCRdb limited this immuneACCESS table to in-frame rearrangements with V and J called. A share of clones is missing; checked studies link under half to unresolved V genes, and the rest is unexplained. The sample table shows about 310,000 clones, and 70% to 80% are seen once. Together, the top ten hold 6.5% to 8% of the sample. The material was PBMCs, obtained before ibrutinib treatment. These receptors were obtained from a human donor with chronic lymphocytic leukemia.

The chain recombines TRBV30 with TRBJ2-5; D is perhaps TRBD1 (6 bases). The CDR3 covers 13 residues. Germline V CDR1 and CDR2: GTSNPN, SVGIG (reference sequence). The V end lost 4 bases, the J end lost 4 bases, and 13 bases lay between the germline ends. The CDR3 loop is CAWTDSPLETQYF. The CDR3 nucleotides are TGTGCCTGGACGGACAGCCCGTTAGAGACCCAGTACTTC.

This clone has just a few counts. The rearrangement links TRBV9 to TRBJ2-1; 8 bases fit TRBD2. The germline gives CDR1 SGDLS, CDR2 YYNGEE. The J segment lost 7 bases and the V segment lost 0 bases, leaving 9 bases of the junction unmatched. The CDR3 length is 16 residues. For the CDR3, the DNA is TGTGCCAGCAGCGTAGCTCCGGGACTAGAGGGTAATGAGCAGTTCTTC. The encoded protein is CASSVAPGLEGNEQFF. Based on the CDR3 plus reference TRBV9 and TRBJ2-1, the full variable domain is DSGVTQTPKHLITATGQRVTLRCSPRSGDLSVYWYQQSLDQGLQFLIQYYNGEERAKGNILERFSAQQFPDLHSELNLSSLELGDSALYFCASSVAPGLEGNEQFFGPGTRLTVL.

The genes are TRBV28 and TRBJ2-4; D is undetermined. Trimming left V 4 bases short and J 8 bases short, with 6 bases between. CDR3 length: 11 residues. The germline gives CDR1 MDHEN, CDR2 SYDVKM. The CDR3 sequence is CASSSTYIQYF. In DNA form, the CDR3 reads TGTGCCAGCAGTTCTACGTACATTCAGTACTTC.

This clone was picked up one time. This chain links TRBV5-1 with TRBJ2-1; 9 bases match TRBD2. This CDR3 is 14 amino acids long. CDR1 and CDR2 (germline): SGHRS, YFSETQ. The junction had 8 bases not matched to a gene; V was cut back by 6 bases and J by 7 bases. This CDR3 is CASKVAGDSNEQFF. CDR3 DNA sequence: TGCGCCAGCAAGGTAGCGGGAGATAGTAATGAGCAGTTCTTC.